The 9 T cell receptor beta chains listed next were all sequenced from one sample in a study of identifying expanded T cells in peripheral blood. Libraries were prepared by immunoSEQ multiplex PCR; TCRdb keeps only in-frame clonotypes and omits some of them. This table has 100,000 to 150,000 clones, 84% appearing once. The source material was blood. The receptors originated from a person between 18 and 69 years old in good health.

The chain combines TRBV27 with TRBJ2-1; 9 bases match TRBD1. This CDR3 comprises 14 residues. Germline V CDR1 and CDR2: MNHEY, SMNVEV (reference sequence). Germline trimming cut 1 base from V and 10 bases from J; bases unmatched to any gene: 5. CDR3 bases: TGTGCCAGCAGTTTATTGGGACAGGGTACCGAGCAGTTCTTC. Protein sequence: CASSLLGQGTEQFF.

The chain recombines TRBV9 with TRBJ1-1; D remains ambiguous. This CDR3 comprises 15 residues. Germline V lookup: CDR1 SGDLS, CDR2 YYNGEE. V lost 4 bases and J lost 3, with 16 bases in between. CDR3 in DNA: TGTGCCAGCAGCCCCCGCTCGGCGGGGTACACTGAAGCTTTCTTT. Translation gives CASSPRSAGYTEAFF.

CDR3 protein: CASSFIGTSNEKLFF. Here the CDR3 DNA reads TGTGCCAGCAGCTTCATAGGGACGTCTAATGAAAAACTGTTTTTT. This chain joins TRBV11-2 and TRBJ1-4, with a tentative D call TRBD1 (5 bases). Germline CDR1 reads SGHAT; CDR2 reads FQNNGV. This CDR3 region has 15 residues. V dropped 3 bases and J dropped 3 bases, with 11 bases sitting between them.

The rearrangement links TRBV4-3 to TRBJ1-5; maybe TRBD1 (6 bases). V gave up 0 bases and J gave up 9 bases, with 12 bases separating them. Germline CDR1 and CDR2: LGHNA and YSLEER. The length of the CDR3 is 14 residues. CDR3 bases: TGCGCCAGCAGCCAAGATGGGGGGCCTAGGCCCCAGCATTTT. This sequence encodes CASSQDGGPRPQHF.

The chain is built from TRBV7-3 and TRBJ1-6; TRBD1 matches 10 bases. Germline V gene lookup returns CDR1 SGHTA and CDR2 FQGTGA. The CDR3 contains 19 residues. V was clipped by 2 bases and J by 4 bases; unmatched bases: 11. CDR3 residues: CASSLLPPGQGRYNSPLHF. CDR3 DNA sequence: TGTGCCAGCAGCTTACTTCCGCCGGGACAGGGGAGATATAATTCACCCCTCCACTTT.

This chain links TRBV7-2 with TRBJ1-2, with D possibly matching TRBD1 (6 bases). The CDR3 is made up of 13 amino acids. V gave up 5 bases and J gave up 8 bases, with 15 bases separating them. Germline values: CDR1 SGHTA, CDR2 FQGNSA. The CDR3, as DNA: TGTGCCAGCAGCACAGAGGTGAGGGGGGGCTACACCTTC. As protein: CASSTEVRGGYTF.

V usage is TRBV29-1 and J usage is TRBJ1-1; no clear D gene. The ends were cut back, 5 bases at V and 0 bases at J, with 10 bases in the middle. The length of the CDR3 is 13 residues. Germline V gene sequence: CDR1 SQVTM, CDR2 ANQGSEA. The CDR3 sequence is CSVTRGMNTEAFF. The CDR3 nucleotides are TGCAGCGTTACTCGCGGTATGAACACTGAAGCTTTCTTT. The full variable domain, with the rest looked up from reference TRBV29-1 and TRBJ1-1, is SAVISQKPSRDICQRGTSLTIQCQVDSQVTMMFWYRQQPGQSLTLIATANQGSEATYESGFVIDKFPISRPNLTFSTLTVSNMSPEDSSIYLCSVTRGMNTEAFFGQGTRLTVV.

The chain joins TRBV6-6 to TRBJ1-3; no firm D call. Trimming took off 4 bases at V and 4 bases at J, with 11 bases between the two ends. CDR1 and CDR2 (germline): MNHNY, SVGAGI (reference sequence). This CDR3 spans 14 amino acids. CDR3: CASSFSDLGNTIYF. CDR3 DNA: TGTGCCAGCAGTTTTTCAGATCTGGGAAACACCATATATTTT.

The chain recombines TRBV5-4 with TRBJ2-1, with 10 bases identical to TRBD2. Looked up from germline, CDR1 is SGHNT and CDR2 is YYREEE (reference sequence). The CDR3 runs 16 residues. After removal of 0 bases from V and 3 bases from J, the junction contained 3 bases not matched to a gene. CDR3 in DNA: TGTGCCAGCAGCTTGGGCAGCGGGGGGGGCTACAATGAGCAGTTCTTC. It yields the protein CASSLGSGGGYNEQFF.